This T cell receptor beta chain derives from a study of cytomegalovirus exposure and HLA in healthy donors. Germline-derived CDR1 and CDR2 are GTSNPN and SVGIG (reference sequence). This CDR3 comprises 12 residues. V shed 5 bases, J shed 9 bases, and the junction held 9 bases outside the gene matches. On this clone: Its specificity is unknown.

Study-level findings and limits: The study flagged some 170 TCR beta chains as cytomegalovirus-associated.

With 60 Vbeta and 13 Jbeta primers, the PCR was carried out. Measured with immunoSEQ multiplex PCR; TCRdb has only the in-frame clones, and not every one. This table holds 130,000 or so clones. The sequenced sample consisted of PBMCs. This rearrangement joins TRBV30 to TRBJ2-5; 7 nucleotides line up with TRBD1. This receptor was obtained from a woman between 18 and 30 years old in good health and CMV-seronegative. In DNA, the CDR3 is TGTGCCTGGTCTACAGGGGCACCGCCCCAGTACTTC. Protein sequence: CAWSTGAPPQYF. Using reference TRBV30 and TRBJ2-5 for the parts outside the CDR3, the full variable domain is SQTIHQWPATLVQPVGSPLSLECTVEGTSNPNLYWYRQAAGRGLQLLFYSVGIGQISSEVPQNLSASRPQDRQFILSSKKLLLSDSGFYLCAWSTGAPPQYFGPGTRLLVL.